One and the same sample provided the 23 T cell receptor beta chains below, sequenced in a study of cytomegalovirus exposure and HLA in healthy donors. This PCR relied on a set of 60 Vbeta primers and 13 Jbeta primers. Method: immunoSEQ multiplex PCR; TCRdb's copy keeps in-frame clones and lacks some. The data hold around 170,000 clones, with about three quarters observed a single time. Sequenced: PBMCs. The receptors shown here come from a man between 18 and 35 years old in good health and CMV-seronegative.

The chain links TRBV5-1 to TRBJ2-7; D remains unclear. Trimming pared 3 bases from V and 2 bases from J, leaving 9 bases between. The CDR3 is made up of 13 amino acids. The germline V gene encodes CDR1 SGHRS and CDR2 YFSETQ. CDR3 sequence (DNA): TGCGCCAGCAGCTATTTCCAGACCTACGAGCAGTACTTC. It translates to CASSYFQTYEQYF.

There are a few counts of this clone. This chain joins TRBV13 and TRBJ2-7; maybe TRBD1 (6 bases). Germline-derived CDR1 and CDR2 are PRHDT and FYEKMQ (reference sequence). The CDR3 extends over 16 amino acids. Trimming shortened V by 5 bases and J by 4 bases, and 21 bases separated the two germline ends. The CDR3 bases are TGTGCCAGCAGCCTTGGTTCCCTCAGAGGGGGTTACGAGCAGTACTTC. Encoded protein: CASSLGSLRGGYEQYF.

The V call is TRBV6-1, the J call TRBJ1-1, with unresolved D. Germline V gene sequence: CDR1 MNHNS, CDR2 SASEGT. The ends were cut back, 1 base at V and 3 bases at J, with 9 bases in the middle. CDR3 length: 14 amino acids. CDR3 sequence reads: CASSEGGWDTEAFF. The CDR3 coding sequence is TGTGCCAGCAGTGAAGGCGGATGGGACACTGAAGCTTTCTTT.

The J gene is TRBJ2-3, the V gene TRBV7-9; D is perhaps TRBD1 (5 bases). V gave up 5 bases and J gave up 7 bases, with 13 bases separating them. This CDR3 contains 13 residues. Germline CDR1 is SEHNR and CDR2 is FQNEAQ (reference sequence). The CDR3 region is CASSPPDTYTQYF. The CDR3, as DNA: TGTGCCAGCAGCCCCCCGGACACCTATACGCAGTATTTT.

The V gene is TRBV7-3, the J gene TRBJ2-6; no clear D. Germline V gene data show CDR1 as SGHTA and CDR2 as FQGTGA. The V end lost 5 bases, the J end lost 1 base, and 12 bases lay between the germline ends. This CDR3 is 16 amino acids long. The CDR3, as DNA: TGTGCCAGCAGCCCTAATTCTCAATCTGGGGCCAACGTCCTGACTTTC. Translated: CASSPNSQSGANVLTF.

This clone occurred a few times. The V call is TRBV9, the J call TRBJ2-2; D call uncertain. With 4 bases removed from V and 4 bases from J, the gap between germline ends came to 14 bases. Germline CDR1 and CDR2: SGDLS and YYNGEE. The CDR3 sequence is 15 residues long. CDR3 sequence reads: CASSLLATGTGELFF. As DNA, the CDR3 is TGTGCCAGCAGCCTCCTTGCCACCGGCACCGGGGAGCTGTTTTTT.

V usage is TRBV5-6 and J usage is TRBJ2-3; TRBD2 matches at 8 bases. This CDR3 has 16 residues. The V gene's germline CDR1 is SGHDT and CDR2 YYEEEE. V shed 4 bases, J shed 0 bases, and the junction held 7 bases outside the gene matches. CDR3 coding DNA: TGTGCCAGCAGCCCGGGGGGGAGCCCTAGCACAGATACGCAGTATTTT. It specifies CASSPGGSPSTDTQYF.

The chain joins TRBV11-2 to TRBJ2-7; the D gene is possibly TRBD2 (5 bases). Germline V gives CDR1 SGHAT, CDR2 FQNNGV. This CDR3 contains 14 residues. V dropped 1 base and J dropped 5 bases, with 12 bases sitting between them. For the CDR3, the DNA is TGTGCCAGCAGCTTAGTAGTGAGAGGGCACGAGCAGTACTTC. Its translation is CASSLVVRGHEQYF.

The chain is built from TRBV28 and TRBJ2-5, with TRBD2 matching over 7 bases. This CDR3 comprises 15 residues. V lost 1 base and J lost 3; bases outside the gene matches: 5. Germline loops: CDR1 MDHEN, CDR2 SYDVKM. The CDR3 reads CASSLYRGVEETQYF. For the CDR3, the DNA is TGTGCCAGCAGTTTATACCGGGGGGTCGAAGAGACCCAGTACTTC.

The chain combines TRBV28 with TRBJ2-7; a possible D gene is TRBD1 (6 bases). Between the trimmed V and J ends, which lost 6 bases and 5 bases, there was a span of 14 bases. This CDR3 region has 13 residues. Germline V gene lookup returns CDR1 MDHEN and CDR2 SYDVKM. CDR3 residues: CASSGTQYHEQYF. DNA for the CDR3: TGTGCCAGCAGCGGGACACAGTACCACGAGCAGTACTTC.

This clone was found a few times. The chain has TRBV29-1 and TRBJ1-1, with D perhaps matching TRBD1 (6 bases). Germline values: CDR1 SQVTM, CDR2 ANQGSEA. CDR3 length: 14 residues. Trimming removed 1 base from V and 5 bases from J, with 14 bases in between. The DNA of the CDR3 is TGCAGCGTTGAAGGTAAACAGGGCGCTACTGAAGCTTTCTTT. This translates into CSVEGKQGATEAFF.

This sequence joins TRBV27 and TRBJ2-7, with 8 nucleotides matching TRBD1. The CDR3 totals 14 residues. In germline, CDR1 is MNHEY, CDR2 SMNVEV (reference sequence). After removal of 5 bases from V and 2 bases from J, the junction contained 5 bases not matched to a gene. CDR3 bases: TGTGCCAGCAGTCCCGGACAGGGTCCCTACGAGCAGTACTTC. It translates to CASSPGQGPYEQYF.

The DNA of the CDR3 is TGTGCCAGCAGCTTAGGCGGCAGTCCGAACACTGAAGCTTTCTTT. Translating it yields CASSLGGSPNTEAFF. The rearrangement joins TRBV7-6 to TRBJ1-1; no clear D gene. The V gene's germline CDR1 is SGHVS and CDR2 FNYEAQ. The V end lost 1 base, the J end lost 1 base, and 10 bases lay between the germline ends. CDR3 length equals 15 residues.

With regard to this clone: Compared with germline, one end of the junction differs, possibly owing to a read error. The chain links TRBV7-7 to TRBJ2-7; TRBD1 is a possible D gene (5 bases). This CDR3 has 14 residues. Germline CDR1 reads SSHAT; CDR2 reads FNYEAQ (reference sequence). The CDR3 protein is CASSLGQGVHEQYF. As DNA, the CDR3 is TGTGCTAGCAGCTTAGGCCAGGGTGTCCACGAGCAGTACTTC.

The chain combines TRBV7-9 with TRBJ1-5, with a tentative D call TRBD1 (6 bases). The V end lost 5 bases, the J end lost 0 bases, and 17 bases lay between the germline ends. Germline V CDR1 and CDR2: SEHNR, FQNEAQ (reference sequence). The CDR3 sequence is 17 residues long. CDR3 sequence reads: CASSEGGRRDSNQPQHF. DNA for the CDR3: TGTGCCAGCAGCGAAGGGGGACGCCGGGATAGCAATCAGCCCCAGCATTTT.

The sample holds a few counts of this clone. The V gene is TRBV19, the J gene TRBJ1-1, with 8 positions matching TRBD1. The ends lost 10 bases at V and 1 base at J; junction bases unmatched: 11. This CDR3 has 15 residues. Germline assignment: CDR1 LNHDA and CDR2 SQIVND (reference sequence). The CDR3 protein is CATPKPDRGNTEAFF. The DNA of the CDR3 is TGTGCCACACCCAAGCCCGACAGGGGGAACACTGAAGCTTTCTTT.

The chain couples TRBV9 to TRBJ2-3; 7 bases match TRBD2. J lost 3 bases, V lost 4 bases, and 11 bases had no gene match. Germline values: CDR1 SGDLS, CDR2 YYNGEE. The CDR3 length is 16 residues. DNA of the CDR3: TGTGCCAGCAGCACACGGAGTTGGGGACTAACAGATACGCAGTATTTT. Translation: CASSTRSWGLTDTQYF.

V usage is TRBV9 and J usage is TRBJ2-2; D is unclear. V lost 0 bases and J lost 6, with 9 bases in between. Germline assignment: CDR1 SGDLS and CDR2 YYNGEE. The CDR3 sequence is 14 residues long. The CDR3: CASSVGLSAGELFF. Written as DNA, the CDR3 is TGTGCCAGCAGCGTAGGACTTTCTGCCGGGGAGCTGTTTTTT.

This clone was seen only once. This rearrangement joins TRBV28 to TRBJ1-4; 9 bases agree with TRBD1. This CDR3 region has 16 residues. Germline CDR1 is MDHEN and CDR2 is SYDVKM. The trim removed 2 bases at V and 6 bases at J, leaving 7 bases unmatched. The CDR3 loop reads CASSLRGTGKDEKLFF. DNA of the CDR3: TGTGCCAGCAGTTTAAGAGGGACAGGGAAGGATGAAAAACTGTTTTTT.

The chain has TRBV6-6 and TRBJ2-5, with 9 nucleotides matching TRBD2. CDR3 size: 16 residues. V was clipped by 5 bases and J by 0 bases; unmatched bases: 7. Germline CDR1 MNHNY, CDR2 SVGAGI (reference sequence). The CDR3 bases are TGTGCCAGCAGTCCGCGACTAGCGGACTACCAAGAGACCCAGTACTTC. It specifies CASSPRLADYQETQYF.

In this sample, this clone turned up once. The chain links TRBV19 to TRBJ1-5; TRBD1 aligns across 9 bases. The CDR3 has 19 residues. Germline V CDR1 and CDR2: LNHDA, SQIVND (reference sequence). V shed 3 bases and J 4 bases; nucleotides not matched to a gene: 16. The CDR3 DNA reads TGTGCCAGTAGTATGCCCTGGGACAGGGCTCCTTCGCCGAATCAGCCCCAGCATTTT. This translates into CASSMPWDRAPSPNQPQHF.

The chain employs TRBV30 and TRBJ1-1, with D possibly matching TRBD1 (5 bases). Germline V gene lookup returns CDR1 GTSNPN and CDR2 SVGIG (reference sequence). The ends were cut back, 2 bases at V and 2 bases at J, with 12 bases in the middle. This CDR3 contains 14 residues. Here the CDR3 reads CAWSLGQGNTEAFF. The CDR3 DNA sequence: TGTGCCTGGAGTTTAGGGCAGGGAAACACTGAAGCTTTCTTT.

V gene TRBV28 combines with J gene TRBJ2-1; 11 positions agree with TRBD2. The CDR3 runs to 16 residues. Germline V CDR1 and CDR2: MDHEN, SYDVKM. V gave up 6 bases and J gave up 7 bases; unmatched junction bases: 11. CDR3: CASRSVVAGGRNEQFF. The CDR3 nucleotides read TGTGCCAGCAGATCAGTAGTAGCGGGGGGGCGTAATGAGCAGTTCTTC.